This T cell receptor (beta chain) emerged from a study of blood T cells in healthy people across ages (dated by TCRdb to the mid-2010s). With respect to the entire study: In model experiments, template switching captured about one uniquely barcoded TCR beta cDNA molecule for every two T cells. To track age-related changes in TCR beta repertoire diversity, the study relied on deep sequencing normalized with unique cDNA molecular identifiers. Four age groups were formed from the donors: young (average roughly 15 years), middle-aged (less than 40), aged (about 62) and long-lived (around 80). Donors of different ages were randomly distributed across sequencing lanes to avoid experimental bias. Two additional independent replicas of 1 million unique cDNA reads from the same blood draw were analyzed for two donors (one aged 18 to 30 and one aged 80 or older).

Donors were about 36 systemically healthy Caucasian individuals from Russia aged roughly 6 to 95 years. Ten milliliters of peripheral blood were drawn from each donor into EDTA-treated Vacutainer tubes. PBMCs were isolated by Ficoll-Paque density-gradient centrifugation, with at least 7 million obtained per sample. Trizol reagent was used to extract total RNA from PBMCs, with at least 6 micrograms per sample. For every donor, an aliquot of PBMCs went through flow cytometry to measure the percentages of naive CD45RAhigh/CD27high T cells. At the junction V is shortened by 6 bases and J by 6 bases, with 14 bases in between. The CDR3 sequence holds 13 residues, the cysteine and phenylalanine included. Kept here is only the CDR3 DNA, which spans 39 bases and is read in frame from base 1. CDR1 SQVTM and CDR2 ANQGSEA were looked up in the germline V gene. Overall study outcomes, separate from this receptor: Observed TCR beta diversity correlated strongly with the percentage of naive T cells measured by flow cytometry. As age increased, observed TCR beta diversity per million T cells dropped in a roughly linear way, and a significant reduction was already evident by age 40. Total diversity estimates from one million sequenced T cells were considered lower bounds and underestimates. The long-lived group showed more naive CD4+ T cells, fewer expanded clones and increased TCR diversity than the aged group, suggesting age selection. The CMV infection status of donors was not known, potentially confounding age-related changes in expanded clonotypes. Since profiling was done on bulk unsorted PBMCs, naive and antigen-experienced compartments could not be conclusively compared.

The library relied on 5' RACE. The sample was run on an Illumina HiSeq 2500. A second PCR of roughly 7 to 12 cycles was run with a J-beta primer mix and a sample-barcoded 5' primer. A unique molecular identifier was introduced onto each TCR beta cDNA molecule by a template-switch 5' adaptor carrying 12 random nucleotides. At least 2.5 million CDR3-containing paired-end reads were obtained from each sample. First-strand cDNA was synthesized from all RNA with the Mint cDNA synthesis kit, primed by a TRBC-specific oligonucleotide. Following uracil-DNA glycosylase treatment, a first 18-cycle PCR with universal primers M1SS and BC2_uni_R was performed on all cDNA. The original methods were these. For normalization, 1 million high-quality reads, each with a distinct molecular identifier, were randomly selected from each sample. Reads sharing molecular identifiers were discarded rather than binned into consensus sequences. CDR3 identification, clonotype clustering and error correction used MiTCR with a Q25 quality threshold and the strictest error-elimination algorithm. A nonparametric unseen species model with Euler transformation was used to estimate a lower bound on total TCR beta diversity. TCRdb's own reprocessing of the public reads used fastp at Q25 and MiXCR and kept productive beta chains. Each record represents a unique CDR3 protein, reported with the most common genes and DNA among its rows. None of the V and J calls come from the authors' own analysis; TCRdb made them. The table for this sample lists around 280,000 distinct CDR3 sequences; 27% of them were counted only once. The ten largest clonotypes hold 29% of the sample.

This clonotype was seen more than once but under ten times. The antigen it recognizes is unknown. Base-call qualities are not available, and no considerably larger clone is one nucleotide away. Recombination joined TRBV29-1 with TRBJ2-2; a confident D gene designation cannot be given. The specimen was blood. The receptor was derived from a woman aged 65 to 85 in good health. The CDR3 sequence is CSVGLNVAGELFF. The nucleotides read TGCAGCGTCGGGCTAAATGTGGCCGGGGAGCTGTTTTTT.